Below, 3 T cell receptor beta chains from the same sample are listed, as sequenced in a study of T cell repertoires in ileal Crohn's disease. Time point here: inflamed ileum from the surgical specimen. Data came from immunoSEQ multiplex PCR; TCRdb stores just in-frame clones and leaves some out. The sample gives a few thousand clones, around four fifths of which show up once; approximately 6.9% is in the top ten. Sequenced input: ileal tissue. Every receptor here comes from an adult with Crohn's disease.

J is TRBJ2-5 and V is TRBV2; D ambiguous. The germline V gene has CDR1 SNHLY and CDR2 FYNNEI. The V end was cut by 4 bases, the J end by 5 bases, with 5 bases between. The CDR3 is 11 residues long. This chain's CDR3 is CASSGSETQYF. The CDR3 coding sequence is TGTGCCAGCAGTGGGTCGGAGACCCAGTACTTC.

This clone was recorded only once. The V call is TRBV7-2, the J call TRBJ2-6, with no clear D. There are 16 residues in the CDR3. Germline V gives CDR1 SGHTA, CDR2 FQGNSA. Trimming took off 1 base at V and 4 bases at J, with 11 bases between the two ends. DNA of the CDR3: TGTGCCAGCAGCTTAGGCCCAGGACCGGGGGCCAACGTCCTGACTTTC. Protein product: CASSLGPGPGANVLTF.

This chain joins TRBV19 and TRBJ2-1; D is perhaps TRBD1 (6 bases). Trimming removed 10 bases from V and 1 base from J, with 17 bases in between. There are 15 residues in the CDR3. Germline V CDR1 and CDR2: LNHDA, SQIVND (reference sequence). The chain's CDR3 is CATEPGTSSYNEQFF. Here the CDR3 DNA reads TGTGCCACGGAACCCGGGACATCTTCCTACAATGAGCAGTTCTTC.